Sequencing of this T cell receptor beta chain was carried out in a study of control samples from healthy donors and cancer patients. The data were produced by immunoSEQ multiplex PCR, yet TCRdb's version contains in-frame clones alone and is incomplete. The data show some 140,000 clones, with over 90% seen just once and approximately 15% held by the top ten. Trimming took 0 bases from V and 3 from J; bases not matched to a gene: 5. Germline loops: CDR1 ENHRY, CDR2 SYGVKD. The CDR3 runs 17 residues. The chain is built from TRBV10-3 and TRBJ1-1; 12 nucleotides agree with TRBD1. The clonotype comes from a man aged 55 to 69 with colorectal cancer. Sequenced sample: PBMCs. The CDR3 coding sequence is TGTGCCATCAGTGAGTCTGGGGGACAGGGGGCGGACACTGAAGCTTTCTTT. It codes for CAISESGGQGADTEAFF.